A selection of T cell receptor beta chains follows, all from one sample in a study of cytomegalovirus exposure and HLA in healthy donors. Profiled with immunoSEQ multiplex PCR; TCRdb holds only in-frame clones, not every one. The sample shows some 130,000 clones, 70% to 80% of them seen only once. Sequencing input: PBMCs. The receptors stem from a female donor in good health and CMV-seronegative. Each CDR3 is given with its conserved first and last residue. The D gene is left open where the match is weak. For some rows the clone size is stated as once, few or many, or as a class when expanded; others skip it.

TRBV6-5	TRBJ2-7	NA	NA	TGTGCCAGCAGTTACCGGGGGTCAGATGTTTACGAGCAGTACTTC	CASSYRGSDVYEQYF
TRBV9	TRBJ2-1	few	NA	TGTGCCAGCAGCCCACGCTCCCCAACTCTTAACTCCTACAATGAGCAGTTCTTC	CASSPRSPTLNSYNEQFF
TRBV10-3	TRBJ1-1	NA	NA	TGTGCCATCAGTGAGCCGACAGAAGGGAACACTGAAGCTTTCTTT	CAISEPTEGNTEAFF
TRBV29-1	TRBJ2-2	many	NA	TGCAGCCCGGCAGGGGTGGACGGGGAGCTGTTTTTT	CSPAGVDGELFF
TRBV5-1	TRBJ1-1	NA	NA	TGCGCCAGCAGCTTGGCTCAGGTAACTTCGAACACTGAAGCTTTCTTT	CASSLAQVTSNTEAFF
TRBV2	TRBJ1-5	few	NA	TGTGCCAGCAGGAAGGACAGTCCTAATCAGCCCCAGCATTTT	CASRKDSPNQPQHF
TRBV2	TRBJ1-5	few	NA	TGTGCCAGCAGTGGACACAGAAGCAATCAGCCCCAGCATTTT	CASSGHRSNQPQHF
TRBV7-2	TRBJ2-7	NA	TRBD2	TGTGCCAGCAGCAGAAATAGCGGGGGTGAGCAGTACTTC	CASSRNSGGEQYF
TRBV6-5	TRBJ1-1	NA	NA	TGTGCCAGCAACCCGGGAGGGGTTAACACTGAAGCTTTCTTT	CASNPGGVNTEAFF
TRBV2	TRBJ1-1	NA	TRBD1	TGTGCCAGCAGGGAACGGGACAGCCACACTGAAGCTTTCTTT	CASRERDSHTEAFF
TRBV9	TRBJ2-7	NA	TRBD1	TGTGCCGGGACAGGGAAAACCTACGAGCAGTACTTC	CAGTGKTYEQYF
TRBV6-1	TRBJ1-3	NA	NA	TGTGCCAGCAGTGAAGCGCCGGGGAGAGCAAACACCATATATTTT	CASSEAPGRANTIYF
TRBV7-3	TRBJ2-7	NA	TRBD1	TGTGCCAGCAGCTCGAGGGACAGGGTAGTCGAGCAGTACTTC	CASSSRDRVVEQYF
TRBV10-1	TRBJ2-7	NA	TRBD2	TGCGCCAGCAGTGAATTAGGGACTATTACCTACGAGCAGTACTTC	CASSELGTITYEQYF
TRBV6-5	TRBJ2-3	NA	NA	TGTGCCACCACCCAATCCCCACTAAGTACGCAGTATTTT	CATTQSPLSTQYF
TRBV19	TRBJ1-1	few	NA	TGTGCCAGTACCCGGGGTGGGATGAACACTGAAGCTTTCTTT	CASTRGGMNTEAFF
TRBV2	TRBJ1-2	NA	NA	TGTGCCAGCAGTGAGCAAGGCATGGACAGCGGAGGCTACACCTTC	CASSEQGMDSGGYTF
TRBV25-1	TRBJ1-4	NA	TRBD1	TGTGCCAGCAGTGGGCGACAGGGATTTACTAATGAAAAACTGTTTTTT	CASSGRQGFTNEKLFF
TRBV5-1	TRBJ1-4	few	TRBD1	TGCGCCAGCAGCTTGGAGGGCAGGGGGATCGGAAAACTGTTTTTT	CASSLEGRGIGKLFF
TRBV7-8	TRBJ1-1	once	NA	TGTGCCAGCAGCCCACTAAGGTGGAGGCCGCGGGAAGCTTTCTTT	CASSPLRWRPREAFF
TRBV9	TRBJ2-2	NA	NA	TGTGCCAGCGGGGGACTTTTTACCGGGGAGCTGTTTTTT	CASGGLFTGELFF
TRBV12-5	TRBJ2-5	NA	TRBD2	TGTGCTAGTGGTCTCCTAGCGGGGGGGTGGGAGACCCAGTACTTC	CASGLLAGGWETQYF
TRBV7-9	TRBJ1-1	NA	NA	TGTGCCAGCAGATACGAGGTGAACACTGAAGCTTTCTTT	CASRYEVNTEAFF
TRBV7-3	TRBJ2-1	NA	NA	TGTGCCAGCAGCCCCAGGGGGGCCTATGAGCAGTTCTTC	CASSPRGAYEQFF
TRBV2	TRBJ2-5	NA	TRBD1	TGTGCCAGCAGTGGGACAGGGACTGTCCGGGAGACCCAGTACTTC	CASSGTGTVRETQYF
TRBV7-6	TRBJ2-7	NA	NA	TGTGCCAGCAGCTTACAGGTATTAGACGAGCAGTACTTC	CASSLQVLDEQYF
TRBV2	TRBJ1-4	once	NA	TGTGCCAGCAGTGCCAGGGGTGGTTATGAAAAACTGTTTTTT	CASSARGGYEKLFF
TRBV30	TRBJ1-5	NA	NA	TGTGCCTGGAGCCGGGGGATCGAGCCCCAGCATTTT	CAWSRGIEPQHF
TRBV10-2	TRBJ1-1	NA	TRBD1	TGCGCCAGCACCGAAACACAGGGGCGGTTAAAAGCTTTCTTT	CASTETQGRLKAFF
TRBV7-3	TRBJ2-7	NA	NA	TGTGCCAGCAGCTTTCGACGGACAGCCGGGGAGGGGTGGACCTACGAGCAGTACTTC	CASSFRRTAGEGWTYEQYF
TRBV5-1	TRBJ2-1	NA	NA	TGCGCCAGCAGCGTTACGCGGGAAGGGCGCGATGAGCAGTTCTTC	CASSVTREGRDEQFF
TRBV10-3	TRBJ2-7	NA	TRBD2	TGTGCCATCAGTGAGTCCGCTAGCGGGCCTAGCTCCTACGAGCAGTACTTC	CAISESASGPSSYEQYF
TRBV9	TRBJ2-7	NA	TRBD1	TGTGCCAGCAGCGTGACAGGGGAATGGGAGCAGTACTTC	CASSVTGEWEQYF
TRBV27	TRBJ1-3	NA	NA	TGTGCCAGCATTTTACCCGGACAGAGCTCTGGAAACACCATATATTTT	CASILPGQSSGNTIYF
TRBV29-1	TRBJ1-5	NA	NA	TGCAGCGCGTCGACTGGCGGCCTTGGGCCCCAGCATTTT	CSASTGGLGPQHF
TRBV7-9	TRBJ2-3	NA	TRBD2	TGTGCCAGCAGCTTAAATGGGGGGGGCACAGATACGCAGTATTTT	CASSLNGGGTDTQYF
TRBV11-3	TRBJ2-3	NA	NA	TGTGCCAGCAGCCCCGTCTCCGATACGCAGTATTTT	CASSPVSDTQYF
TRBV9	TRBJ1-4	few	NA	TGTGCCAGCAGCGTAGCCTCAACTAATGAAAAACTGTTTTTT	CASSVASTNEKLFF
TRBV19	TRBJ1-5	NA	NA	TGTGCCAGTAGCATGTCTCGGGGGATTGGGCAACAGCCCCAGCATTTT	CASSMSRGIGQQPQHF
TRBV6-5	TRBJ2-7	NA	NA	TGTGCCAGCAGTTCTGGAGGCTCCTACGAGCAGTACTTC	CASSSGGSYEQYF
TRBV4-1	TRBJ2-7	few	NA	TGCGCCAGCAGCCAAGAGGGGGCTTACGAGCAGTACTTC	CASSQEGAYEQYF
TRBV27	TRBJ2-3	NA	NA	TGTGCCAGCAGGATCCTACTAGCAACTCCAGATACGCAGTATTTT	CASRILLATPDTQYF
TRBV4-1	TRBJ1-1	once	NA	TGCGCCAGCAGCCGCGGGGCAAGAGGGAACACTGAAGCTTTCTTT	CASSRGARGNTEAFF
TRBV7-8	TRBJ2-4	NA	NA	TGTGCCAGCAGCTGGACCCGGGGAGCCAAAAACATTCAGTACTTC	CASSWTRGAKNIQYF
TRBV4-1	TRBJ2-2	few	NA	TGCGCCAGCAGCCGACTTGTATCAACCGGGGAGCTGTTTTTT	CASSRLVSTGELFF
TRBV5-6	TRBJ1-4	once	NA	TGTGCCAGCAGCCGCCCGTGGGGCGGTGAAAAACTGTTTTTT	CASSRPWGGEKLFF
TRBV2	TRBJ2-7	few	NA	TGTGCCAGCAGTGGGGCATACGAGCAGTACTTC	CASSGAYEQYF
TRBV21-1	TRBJ1-4	few	NA	TGTGCCAGCAGCAAAGATGGCAATGAAAAACTGTTTTTT	CASSKDGNEKLFF
TRBV6-5	TRBJ1-5	NA	TRBD1	TGTGCCAGCAGCCGCAGGGGGAGCAATCAGCCCCAGCATTTT	CASSRRGSNQPQHF
TRBV30	TRBJ2-1	NA	TRBD2	TGTGCCTGGAGTGTCACTAGCGGGAGAAGGTACAATGAGCAGTTCTTC	CAWSVTSGRRYNEQFF
TRBV5-8	TRBJ1-3	once	NA	TGTGCCAGCAGCACGGTTTCCAGGGGCCTCTCTGGAAACACCATATATTTT	CASSTVSRGLSGNTIYF
TRBV1	TRBJ2-7	NA	NA	TGCACCAGCAGCCAAGATAACGAGTCTCTAGCGGGGGCTCTACTTGTCCGCGAGCAGTACTTC	CTSSQDNESLAGALLVREQYF
TRBV7-3	TRBJ2-7	few	NA	TGTGCCAGCAGCTTAGGTCGGGGGAACGAGCAGTACTTC	CASSLGRGNEQYF
TRBV28	TRBJ1-5	NA	TRBD1	TGTGCCAGCAGGCGCACAGGGGTTGGTCAGCCCCAGCATTTT	CASRRTGVGQPQHF
TRBV19	TRBJ2-1	NA	NA	TGTGCCAGTAGGGGTCCCGGAAGCGCATACAATGAGCAGTTCTTC	CASRGPGSAYNEQFF